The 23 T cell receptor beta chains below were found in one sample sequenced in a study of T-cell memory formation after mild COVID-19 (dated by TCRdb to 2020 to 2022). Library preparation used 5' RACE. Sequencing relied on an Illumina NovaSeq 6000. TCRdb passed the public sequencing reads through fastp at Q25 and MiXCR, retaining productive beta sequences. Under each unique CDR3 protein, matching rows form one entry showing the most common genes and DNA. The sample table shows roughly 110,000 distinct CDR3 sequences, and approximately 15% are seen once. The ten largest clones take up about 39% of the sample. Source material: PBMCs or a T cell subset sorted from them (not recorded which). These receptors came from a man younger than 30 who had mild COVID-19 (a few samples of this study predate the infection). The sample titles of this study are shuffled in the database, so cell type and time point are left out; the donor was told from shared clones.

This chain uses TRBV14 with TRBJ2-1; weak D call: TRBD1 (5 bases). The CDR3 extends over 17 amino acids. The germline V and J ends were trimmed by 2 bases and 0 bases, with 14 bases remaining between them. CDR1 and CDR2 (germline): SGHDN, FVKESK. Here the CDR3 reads CASSQTGRSSSYNEQFF. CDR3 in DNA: TGTGCCAGCAGCCAAACAGGACGGTCGAGCTCCTACAATGAGCAGTTCTTC.

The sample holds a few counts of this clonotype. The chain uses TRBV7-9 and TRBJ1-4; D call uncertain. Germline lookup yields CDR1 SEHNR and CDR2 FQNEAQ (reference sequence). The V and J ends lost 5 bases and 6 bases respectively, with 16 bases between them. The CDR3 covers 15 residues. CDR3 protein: CASSKVETPYEKLFF. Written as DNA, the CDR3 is TGTGCCAGCAGCAAAGTCGAGACACCCTATGAAAAACTGTTTTTT.

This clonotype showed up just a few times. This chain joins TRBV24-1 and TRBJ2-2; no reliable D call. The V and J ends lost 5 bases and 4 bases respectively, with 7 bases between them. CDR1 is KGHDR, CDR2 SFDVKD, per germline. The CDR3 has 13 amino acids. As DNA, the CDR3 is TGTGCCACCAGTGGAGGTCCCACCGGGGAGCTGTTTTTT. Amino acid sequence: CATSGGPTGELFF.

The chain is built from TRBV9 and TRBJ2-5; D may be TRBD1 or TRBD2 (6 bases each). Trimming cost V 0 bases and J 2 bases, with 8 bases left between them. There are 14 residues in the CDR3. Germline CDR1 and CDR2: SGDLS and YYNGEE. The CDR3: CASSVEGGQETQYF. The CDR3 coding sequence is TGTGCCAGCAGCGTAGAAGGGGGGCAAGAGACCCAGTACTTC.

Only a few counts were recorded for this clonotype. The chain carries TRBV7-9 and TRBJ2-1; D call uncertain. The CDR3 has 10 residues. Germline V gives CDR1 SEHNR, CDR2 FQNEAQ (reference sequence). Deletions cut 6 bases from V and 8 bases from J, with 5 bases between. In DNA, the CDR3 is TGTGCCAGCAGTTCGTATGAGCAGTTCTTC. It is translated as CASSSYEQFF.

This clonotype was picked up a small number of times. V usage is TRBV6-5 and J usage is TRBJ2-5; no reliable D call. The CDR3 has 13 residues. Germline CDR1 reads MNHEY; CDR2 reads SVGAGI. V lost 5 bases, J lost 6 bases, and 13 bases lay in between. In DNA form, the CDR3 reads TGTGCCAGCAGTGCTTCAGGTCCTCAGACCCAGTACTTC. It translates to CASSASGPQTQYF.

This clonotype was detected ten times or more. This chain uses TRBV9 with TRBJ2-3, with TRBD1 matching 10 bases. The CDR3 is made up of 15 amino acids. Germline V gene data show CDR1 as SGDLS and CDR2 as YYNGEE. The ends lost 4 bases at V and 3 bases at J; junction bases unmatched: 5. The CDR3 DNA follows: TGTGCCAGCAGCTCCTGGACAGGGGGGACAGATACGCAGTATTTT. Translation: CASSSWTGGTDTQYF.

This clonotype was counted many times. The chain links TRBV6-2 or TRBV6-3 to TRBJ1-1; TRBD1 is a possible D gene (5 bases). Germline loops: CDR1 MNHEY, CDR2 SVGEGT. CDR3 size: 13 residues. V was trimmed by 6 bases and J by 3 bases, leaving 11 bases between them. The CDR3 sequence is CASRWGADTEAFF. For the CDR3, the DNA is TGTGCCAGCAGGTGGGGCGCCGACACTGAAGCTTTCTTT.

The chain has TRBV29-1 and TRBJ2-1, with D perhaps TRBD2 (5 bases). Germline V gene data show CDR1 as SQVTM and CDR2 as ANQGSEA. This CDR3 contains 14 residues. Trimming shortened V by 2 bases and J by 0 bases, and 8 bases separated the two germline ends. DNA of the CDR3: TGCAGCGTTGAATTACTAGTCTCCTACAATGAGCAGTTCTTC. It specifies CSVELLVSYNEQFF.

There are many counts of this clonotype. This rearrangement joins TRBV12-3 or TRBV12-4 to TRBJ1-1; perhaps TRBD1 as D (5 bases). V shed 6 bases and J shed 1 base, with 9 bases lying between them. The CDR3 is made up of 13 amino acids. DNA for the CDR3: TGTGCCAGCAGCCGGACAACGAACACTGAAGCTTTCTTT. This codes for CASSRTTNTEAFF.

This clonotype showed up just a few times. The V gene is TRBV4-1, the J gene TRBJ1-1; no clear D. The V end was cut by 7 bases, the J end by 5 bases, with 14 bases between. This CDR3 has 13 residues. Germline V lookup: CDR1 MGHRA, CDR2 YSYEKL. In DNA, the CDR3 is TGCGCCAGCACCCCAGAGTTGCGGACTGAAGCTTTCTTT. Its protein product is CASTPELRTEAFF.

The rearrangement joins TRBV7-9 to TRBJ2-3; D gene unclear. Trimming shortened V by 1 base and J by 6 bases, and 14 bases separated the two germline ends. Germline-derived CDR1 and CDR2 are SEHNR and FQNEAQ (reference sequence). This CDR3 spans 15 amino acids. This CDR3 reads CASSLGPGFSDTQYF. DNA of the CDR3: TGTGCCAGCAGCTTAGGTCCAGGTTTTTCGGATACGCAGTATTTT.

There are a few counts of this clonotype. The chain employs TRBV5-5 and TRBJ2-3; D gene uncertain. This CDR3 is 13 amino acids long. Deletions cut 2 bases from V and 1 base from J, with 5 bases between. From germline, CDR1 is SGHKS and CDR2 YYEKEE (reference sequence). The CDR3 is CASSFPGTDTQYF. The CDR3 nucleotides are TGTGCCAGCAGCTTCCCGGGCACAGATACGCAGTATTTT.

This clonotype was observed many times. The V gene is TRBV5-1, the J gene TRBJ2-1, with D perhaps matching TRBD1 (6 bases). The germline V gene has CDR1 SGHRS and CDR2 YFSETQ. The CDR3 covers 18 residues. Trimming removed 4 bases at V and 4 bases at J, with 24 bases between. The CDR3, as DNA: TGCGCCAGCAGCCCCACAGGGATCCCGGTTGAATCATACAATGAGCAGTTCTTC. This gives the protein CASSPTGIPVESYNEQFF.

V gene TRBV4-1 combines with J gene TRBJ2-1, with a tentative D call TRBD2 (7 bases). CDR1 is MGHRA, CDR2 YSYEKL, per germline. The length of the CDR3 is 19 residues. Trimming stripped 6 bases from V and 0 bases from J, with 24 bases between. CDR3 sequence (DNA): TGCGCCAGCAGTCAGGGAAGGTTGAGGGGGGGCAGCTCCTACAATGAGCAGTTCTTC. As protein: CASSQGRLRGGSSYNEQFF.

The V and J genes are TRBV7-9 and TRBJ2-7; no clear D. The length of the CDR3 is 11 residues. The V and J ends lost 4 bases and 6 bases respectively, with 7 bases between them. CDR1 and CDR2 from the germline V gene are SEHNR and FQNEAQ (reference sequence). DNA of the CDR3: TGTGCCAGCAGCTCACCGGGCGAGCAGTACTTC. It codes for CASSSPGEQYF.

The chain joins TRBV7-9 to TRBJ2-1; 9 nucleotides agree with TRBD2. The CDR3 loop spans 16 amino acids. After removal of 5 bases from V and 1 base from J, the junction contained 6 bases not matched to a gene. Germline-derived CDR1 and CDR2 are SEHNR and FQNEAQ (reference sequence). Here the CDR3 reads CASSPQRGASYNEQFF. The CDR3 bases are TGTGCCAGCAGCCCTCAGCGGGGGGCGTCCTACAATGAGCAGTTCTTC.

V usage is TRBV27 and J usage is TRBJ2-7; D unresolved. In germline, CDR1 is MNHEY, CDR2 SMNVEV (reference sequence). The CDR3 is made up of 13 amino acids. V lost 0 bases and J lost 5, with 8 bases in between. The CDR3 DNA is TGTGCCAGCAGTTTATCAGGGATCCACGAGCAGTACTTC. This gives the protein CASSLSGIHEQYF.

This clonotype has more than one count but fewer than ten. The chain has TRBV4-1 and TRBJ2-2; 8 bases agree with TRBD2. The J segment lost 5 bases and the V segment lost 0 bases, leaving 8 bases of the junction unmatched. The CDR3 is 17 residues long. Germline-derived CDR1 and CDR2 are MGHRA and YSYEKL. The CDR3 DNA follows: TGCGCCAGCAGCCAAGATCCGGGCGGGGGGATTACCGGGGAGCTGTTTTTT. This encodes CASSQDPGGGITGELFF.

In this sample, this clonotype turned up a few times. The CDR3, as DNA: TGTGCCACTTCTGGGGACGGGATTTCAGGTTATGGCTACACCTTC. Its translation: CATSGDGISGYGYTF. The chain recombines TRBV15 with TRBJ1-2; tentative D call: TRBD1 (5 bases). This CDR3 comprises 15 residues. From germline, CDR1 is LNHNV and CDR2 YYDKDF (reference sequence). Trimming took off 9 bases at V and 5 bases at J, with 22 bases between the two ends. Full variable domain (remainder filled in from reference TRBV15 and TRBJ1-2): DAMVIQNPRYQVTQFGKPVTLSCSQTLNHNVMYWYQQKSSQAPKLLFHYYDKDFNNEADTPDNFQSRRPNTSFCFLDIRSPGLGDTAMYLCATSGDGISGYGYTFGSGTRLTVV.

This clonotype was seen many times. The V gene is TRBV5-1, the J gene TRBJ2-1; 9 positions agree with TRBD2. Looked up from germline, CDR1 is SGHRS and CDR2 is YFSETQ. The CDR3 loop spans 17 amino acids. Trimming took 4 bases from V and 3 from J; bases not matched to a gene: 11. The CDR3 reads CASSTGNLAGIYNEQFF. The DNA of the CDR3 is TGCGCCAGCAGCACAGGGAATCTAGCGGGGATCTACAATGAGCAGTTCTTC.

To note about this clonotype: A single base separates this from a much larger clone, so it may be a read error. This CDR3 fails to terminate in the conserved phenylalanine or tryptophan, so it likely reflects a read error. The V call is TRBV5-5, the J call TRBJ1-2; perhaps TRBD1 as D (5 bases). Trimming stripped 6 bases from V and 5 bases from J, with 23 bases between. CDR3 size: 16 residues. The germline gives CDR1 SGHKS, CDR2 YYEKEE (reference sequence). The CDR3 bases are TGTGCCAGCACCCCTACCCCGGGACGCAGCATTTATGGCTACACCTTA. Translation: CASTPTPGRSIYGYTL.

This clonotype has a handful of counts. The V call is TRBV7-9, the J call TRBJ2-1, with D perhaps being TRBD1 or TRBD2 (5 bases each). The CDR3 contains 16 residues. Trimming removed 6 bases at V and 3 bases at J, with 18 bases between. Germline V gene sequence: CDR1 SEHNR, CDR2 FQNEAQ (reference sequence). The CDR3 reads CASRPFGDRDYNEQFF. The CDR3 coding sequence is TGTGCCAGCAGGCCCTTCGGGGACCGCGACTACAATGAGCAGTTCTTC. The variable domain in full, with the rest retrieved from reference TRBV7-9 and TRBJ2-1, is DTGVSQNPRHKITKRGQNVTFRCDPISEHNRLYWYRQTLGQGPEFLTYFQNEAQLEKSRLLSDRFSAERPKGSFSTLEIQRTEQGDSAMYLCASRPFGDRDYNEQFFGPGTRLTVL.